The TCR beta chain described here comes from a study of beta chain features in type 1 diabetes. Regarding the study as a whole: Type 1 diabetes patients had moderately but significantly shorter TCRB CDR3s in all four CD4+ subsets. The study found fewer insertions and more deletions at VDJ junctions in type 1 diabetes patients.

The CDR3 is 17 amino acids. The junction had 4 bases not matched to a gene; V was cut back by 2 bases and J by 0 bases. Germline V CDR1 and CDR2: SGDLS, YYNGEE. With respect to this clone: The antigen is unknown.

The study reverse transcribed the entire isolated RNA, so it sequenced expressed TCRB transcripts. Measured with immunoSEQ multiplex PCR; TCRdb has only the in-frame clones, and not every one. This table holds 300,000 to 450,000 clones, around 12% found once. The V call is TRBV9, the J call TRBJ2-2, with 10 bases that match TRBD2. The origin of this receptor is a young woman with type 1 diabetes. Material: naive CD4+ T cells from blood. The chain's CDR3 is CASSVLSGGANTGELFF. CDR3 DNA sequence: TGTGCCAGCAGCGTTCTCAGCGGGGGGGCGAACACCGGGGAGCTGTTTTTT.